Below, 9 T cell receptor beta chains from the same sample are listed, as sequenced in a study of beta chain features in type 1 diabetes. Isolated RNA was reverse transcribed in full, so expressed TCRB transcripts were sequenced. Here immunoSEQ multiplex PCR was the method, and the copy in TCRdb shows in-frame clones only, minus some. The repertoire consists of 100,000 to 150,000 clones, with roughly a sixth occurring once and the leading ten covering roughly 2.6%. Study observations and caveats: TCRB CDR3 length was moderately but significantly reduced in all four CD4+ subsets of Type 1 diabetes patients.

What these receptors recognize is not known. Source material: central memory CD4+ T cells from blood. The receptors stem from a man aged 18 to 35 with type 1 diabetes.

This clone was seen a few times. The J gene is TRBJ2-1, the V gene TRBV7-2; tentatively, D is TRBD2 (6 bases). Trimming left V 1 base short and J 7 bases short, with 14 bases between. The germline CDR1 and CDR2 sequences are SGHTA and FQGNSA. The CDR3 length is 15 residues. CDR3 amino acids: CASSLVPGLANEQFF. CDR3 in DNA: TGTGCCAGCAGCTTAGTACCGGGACTCGCTAATGAGCAGTTCTTC.

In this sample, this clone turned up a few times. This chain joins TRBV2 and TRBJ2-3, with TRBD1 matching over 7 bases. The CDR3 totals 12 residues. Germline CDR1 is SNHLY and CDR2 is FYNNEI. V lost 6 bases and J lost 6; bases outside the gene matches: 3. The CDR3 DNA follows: TGTGCCAGCAGCCCGACAGGGGATACGCAGTATTTT. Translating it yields CASSPTGDTQYF.

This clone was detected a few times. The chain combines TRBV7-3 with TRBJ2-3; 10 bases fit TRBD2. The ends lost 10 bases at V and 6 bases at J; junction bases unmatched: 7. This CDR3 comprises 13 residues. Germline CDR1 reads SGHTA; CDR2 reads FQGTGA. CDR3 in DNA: TGTGCCACCCAGCGGGGGGGCGGGGATACGCAGTATTTT. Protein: CATQRGGGDTQYF.

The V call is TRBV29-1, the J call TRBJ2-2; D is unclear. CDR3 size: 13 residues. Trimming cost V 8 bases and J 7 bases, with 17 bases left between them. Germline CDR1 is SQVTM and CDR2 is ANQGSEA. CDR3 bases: TGCAGCACTGAGAGGACCCTACGCGGGGAGCTGTTTTTT. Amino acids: CSTERTLRGELFF.

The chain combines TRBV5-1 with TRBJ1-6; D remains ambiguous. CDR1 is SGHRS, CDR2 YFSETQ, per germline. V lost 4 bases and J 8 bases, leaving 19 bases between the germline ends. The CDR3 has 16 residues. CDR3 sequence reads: CASSPSGRVPDSPLHF. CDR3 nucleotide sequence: TGCGCCAGCAGCCCATCAGGTCGGGTCCCGGATTCACCCCTCCACTTT.

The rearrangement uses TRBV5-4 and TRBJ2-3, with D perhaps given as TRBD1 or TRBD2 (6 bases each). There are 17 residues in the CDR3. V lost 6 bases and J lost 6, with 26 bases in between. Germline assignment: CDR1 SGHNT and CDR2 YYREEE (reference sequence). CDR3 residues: CASTPSGGLGSRDTQYF. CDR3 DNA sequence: TGTGCCAGCACTCCGAGTGGGGGGCTTGGTAGCCGTGATACGCAGTATTTT.

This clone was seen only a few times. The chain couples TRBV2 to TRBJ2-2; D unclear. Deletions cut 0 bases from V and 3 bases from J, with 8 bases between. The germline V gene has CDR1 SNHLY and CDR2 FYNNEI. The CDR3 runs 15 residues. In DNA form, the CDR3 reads TGTGCCAGCAGTGAAGCGGGTTTAGACACCGGGGAGCTGTTTTTT. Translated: CASSEAGLDTGELFF. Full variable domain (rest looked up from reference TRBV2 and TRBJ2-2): EPEVTQTPSHQVTQMGQEVILRCVPISNHLYFYWYRQILGQKVEFLVSFYNNEISEKSEIFDDQFSVERPDGSNFTLKIRSTKLEDSAMYFCASSEAGLDTGELFFGEGSRLTVL.

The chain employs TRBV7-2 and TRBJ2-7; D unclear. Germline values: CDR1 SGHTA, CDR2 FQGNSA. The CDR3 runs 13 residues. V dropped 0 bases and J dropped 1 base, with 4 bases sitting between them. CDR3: CASSLARSYEQYF. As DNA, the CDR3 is TGTGCCAGCAGCTTAGCCAGGTCCTACGAGCAGTACTTC.

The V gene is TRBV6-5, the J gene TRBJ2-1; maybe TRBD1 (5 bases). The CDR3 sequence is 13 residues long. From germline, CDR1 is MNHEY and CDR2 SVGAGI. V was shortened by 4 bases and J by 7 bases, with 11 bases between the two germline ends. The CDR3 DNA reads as TGTGCCAGCAGTTCAGGGTTCGGGAATGAGCAGTTCTTC. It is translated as CASSSGFGNEQFF.